The TCR beta chain under discussion was sequenced for a study of blood T cell repertoires in COVID-19. Study information: Acute and convalescent COVID-19 samples came from the United States, Italy and Spain.

Germline CDR1 and CDR2: MGHRA and YSYEKL. This CDR3 contains 16 residues. The ends lost 3 bases at V and 0 bases at J; junction bases unmatched: 4. Data came from immunoSEQ multiplex PCR; TCRdb stores just in-frame clones and leaves some out. This sample yields about 350,000 clones, of which about nine tenths are seen a single time; approximately 0.97% belongs to the top ten. The sequence was collected from a woman aged 25-40 years who had been exposed to COVID-19. The chain uses TRBV4-1 and TRBJ2-4, with 8 bases fitting TRBD2. What was sequenced was PBMCs or T cells enriched from blood (not recorded which). This chain's CDR3 is CASSQREELAKNIQYF. CDR3 nucleotides: TGCGCCAGCAGCCAGCGGGAGGAACTAGCCAAAAACATTCAGTACTTC.